This T cell receptor (beta chain) was retrieved from a study of shared clonotypes between healthy human individuals. Study-wide background: Three CD4 naive, three CD4 memory, two CD8 naive and one CD8 memory plate were used per donor.

It was into CD45RA+ naive and CD45RA-negative memory subsets that the CD4+ cells were split. CDR3 length: 15 residues. Germline CDR1 LNHDA, CDR2 SQIVND (reference sequence). V was trimmed by 3 bases and J by 7 bases, leaving 16 bases between them. Assay used: immunoSEQ multiplex PCR; TCRdb lists only in-frame clones, some missing. The sample holds over a million clones; approximately 80% are singletons and the top ten take more than 0.5%. The source is a man in his late teens or twenties in good health. Some clones in this sample may be carry-over from other donors' samples. The V and J genes are TRBV19 and TRBJ2-1; maybe TRBD2 (5 bases). The sequencing sample was made of memory CD4+ T cells from PBMCs. As to subset: CD45RA-negative fraction. This CDR3 is CASSISLSGRNEQFF. CDR3 coding DNA: TGTGCCAGTAGTATCTCTTTGTCTGGGAGAAATGAGCAGTTCTTC.